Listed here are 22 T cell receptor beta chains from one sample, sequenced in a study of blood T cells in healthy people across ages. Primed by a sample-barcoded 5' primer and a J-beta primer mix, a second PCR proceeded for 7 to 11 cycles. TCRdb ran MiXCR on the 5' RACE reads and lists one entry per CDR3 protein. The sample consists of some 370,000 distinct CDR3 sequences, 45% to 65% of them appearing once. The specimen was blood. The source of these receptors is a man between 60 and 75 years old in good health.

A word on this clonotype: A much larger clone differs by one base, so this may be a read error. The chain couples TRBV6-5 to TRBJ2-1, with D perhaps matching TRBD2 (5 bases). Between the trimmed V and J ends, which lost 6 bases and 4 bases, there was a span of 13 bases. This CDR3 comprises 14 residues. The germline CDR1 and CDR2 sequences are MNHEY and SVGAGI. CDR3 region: CASRPGLNYNEQFF. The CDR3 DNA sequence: TGTGCCAGCAGGCCAGGACTTAATTACAATGAGCAGTTCTTC.

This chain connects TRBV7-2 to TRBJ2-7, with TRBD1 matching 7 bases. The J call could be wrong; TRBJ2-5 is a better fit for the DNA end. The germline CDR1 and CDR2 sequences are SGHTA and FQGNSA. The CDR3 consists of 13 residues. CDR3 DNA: TGTGCCAGCAGCTCGACCGCAGGGGGGACCCAGTACTTC. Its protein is CASSSTAGGTQYF.

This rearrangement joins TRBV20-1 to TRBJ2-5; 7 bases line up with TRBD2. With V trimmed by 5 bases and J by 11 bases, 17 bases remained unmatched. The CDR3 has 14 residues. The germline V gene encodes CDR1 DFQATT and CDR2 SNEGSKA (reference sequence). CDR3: CSAPPRLARGEQYF. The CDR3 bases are TGCAGTGCTCCACCAAGACTAGCCCGGGGAGAGCAGTACTTC.

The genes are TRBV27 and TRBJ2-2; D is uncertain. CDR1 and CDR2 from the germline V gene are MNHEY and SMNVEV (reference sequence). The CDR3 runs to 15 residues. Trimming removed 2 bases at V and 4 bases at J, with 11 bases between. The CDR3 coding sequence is TGTGCCAGCAGTTTAAGGCAGGTGGCCACCGGGGAGCTGTTTTTT. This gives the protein CASSLRQVATGELFF.

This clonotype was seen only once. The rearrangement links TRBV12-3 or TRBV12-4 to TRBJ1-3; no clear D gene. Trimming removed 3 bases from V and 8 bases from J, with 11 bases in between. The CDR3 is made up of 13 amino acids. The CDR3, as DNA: TGTGCCAGCAGTTTCTCCGATAGAGACACCATATATTTT. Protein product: CASSFSDRDTIYF.

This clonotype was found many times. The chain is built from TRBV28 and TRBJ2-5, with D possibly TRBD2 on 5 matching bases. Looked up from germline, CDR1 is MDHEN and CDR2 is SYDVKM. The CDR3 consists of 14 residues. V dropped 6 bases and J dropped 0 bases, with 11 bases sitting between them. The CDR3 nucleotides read TGTGCCAGCAGCTTAGCCGGGGACCAAGAGACCCAGTACTTC. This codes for CASSLAGDQETQYF.

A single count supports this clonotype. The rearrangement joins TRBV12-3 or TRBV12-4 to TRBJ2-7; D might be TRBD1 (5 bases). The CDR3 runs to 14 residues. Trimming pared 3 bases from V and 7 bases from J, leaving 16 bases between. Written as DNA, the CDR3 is TGTGCCAGCAGTTTTGACAGTCCTCGGAATGAGCAGTACTTC. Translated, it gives CASSFDSPRNEQYF.

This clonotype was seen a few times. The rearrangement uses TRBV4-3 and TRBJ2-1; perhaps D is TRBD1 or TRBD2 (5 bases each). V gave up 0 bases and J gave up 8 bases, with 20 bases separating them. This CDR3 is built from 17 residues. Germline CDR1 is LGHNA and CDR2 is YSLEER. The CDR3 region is CASSQDWGSLGRDEQFF. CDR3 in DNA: TGCGCCAGCAGCCAAGATTGGGGGTCTTTAGGGAGAGATGAGCAGTTCTTC.

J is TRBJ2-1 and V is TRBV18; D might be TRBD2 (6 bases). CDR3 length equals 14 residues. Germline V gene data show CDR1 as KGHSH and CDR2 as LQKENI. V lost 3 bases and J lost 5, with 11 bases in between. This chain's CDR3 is CASSPGDWNNEQFF. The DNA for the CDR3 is TGTGCCAGCTCACCCGGGGACTGGAACAATGAGCAGTTCTTC.

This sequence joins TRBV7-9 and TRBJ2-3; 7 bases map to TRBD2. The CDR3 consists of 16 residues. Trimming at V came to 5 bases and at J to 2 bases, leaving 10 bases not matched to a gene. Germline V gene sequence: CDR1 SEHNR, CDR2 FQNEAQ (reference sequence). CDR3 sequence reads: CASSPPEGTNTDTQYF. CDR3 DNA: TGTGCCAGCAGCCCTCCGGAAGGGACTAACACAGATACGCAGTATTTT.

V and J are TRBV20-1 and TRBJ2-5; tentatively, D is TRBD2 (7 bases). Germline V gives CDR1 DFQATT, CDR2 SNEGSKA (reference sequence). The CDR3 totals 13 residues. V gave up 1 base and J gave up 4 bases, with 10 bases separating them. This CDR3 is CSARAGGRETQYF. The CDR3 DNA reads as TGCAGTGCTAGAGCGGGGGGCCGAGAGACCCAGTACTTC.

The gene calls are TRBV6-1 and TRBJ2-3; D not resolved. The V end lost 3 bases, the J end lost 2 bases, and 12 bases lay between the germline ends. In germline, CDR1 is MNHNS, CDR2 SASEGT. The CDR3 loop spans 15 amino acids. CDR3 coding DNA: TGTGCCAGCAGTGACGATAGCCCCGCCACAGATACGCAGTATTTT. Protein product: CASSDDSPATDTQYF.

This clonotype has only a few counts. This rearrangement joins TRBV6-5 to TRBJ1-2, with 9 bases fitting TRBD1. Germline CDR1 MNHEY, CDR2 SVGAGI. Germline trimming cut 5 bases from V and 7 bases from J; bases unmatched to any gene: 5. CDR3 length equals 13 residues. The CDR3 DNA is TGTGCCAGCAGTGGACAGGGGAGGACTGGCTACACCTTC. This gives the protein CASSGQGRTGYTF.

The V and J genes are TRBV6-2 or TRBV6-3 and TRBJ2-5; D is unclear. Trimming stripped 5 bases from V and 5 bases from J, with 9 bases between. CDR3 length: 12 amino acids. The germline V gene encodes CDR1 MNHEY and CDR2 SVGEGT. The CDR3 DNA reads TGTGCCAGCAGTATGCCGCCGGAGACCCAGTACTTC. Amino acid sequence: CASSMPPETQYF.

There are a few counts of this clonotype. CDR3 DNA: TGTGCCACCAGTGATTTGGGTGGTACGGGGGGACAAGAGACCCAGTACTTC. Protein sequence: CATSDLGGTGGQETQYF. This chain joins TRBV24-1 and TRBJ2-5; 7 bases are a match to TRBD2. Trimming cost V 0 bases and J 2 bases; bases outside gene matches: 8. The CDR3 has 17 amino acids. From germline, CDR1 is KGHDR and CDR2 SFDVKD.

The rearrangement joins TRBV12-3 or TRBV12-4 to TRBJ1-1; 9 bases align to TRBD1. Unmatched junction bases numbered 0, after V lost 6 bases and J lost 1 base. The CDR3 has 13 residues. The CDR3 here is CASRDRGNTEAFF. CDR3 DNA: TGTGCCAGCAGGGACAGGGGGAACACTGAAGCTTTCTTT.

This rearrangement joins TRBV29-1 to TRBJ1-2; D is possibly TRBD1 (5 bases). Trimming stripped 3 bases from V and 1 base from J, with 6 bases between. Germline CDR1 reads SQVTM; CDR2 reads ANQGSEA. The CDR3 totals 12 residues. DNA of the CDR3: TGCAGCGTTGAGCAGGGTAACTATGGCTACACCTTC. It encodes CSVEQGNYGYTF.

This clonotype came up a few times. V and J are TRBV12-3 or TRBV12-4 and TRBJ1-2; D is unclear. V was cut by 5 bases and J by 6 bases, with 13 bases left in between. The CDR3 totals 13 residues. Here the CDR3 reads CASSVRPTNGYTF. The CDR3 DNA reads TGTGCCAGCAGTGTAAGACCGACGAATGGCTACACCTTC.

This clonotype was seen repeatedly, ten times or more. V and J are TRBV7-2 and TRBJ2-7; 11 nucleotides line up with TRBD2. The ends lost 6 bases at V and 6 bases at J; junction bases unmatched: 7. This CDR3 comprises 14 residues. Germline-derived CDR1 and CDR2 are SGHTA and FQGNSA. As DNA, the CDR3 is TGTGCCAGCAGTATAGCGGGAGGGCCGGCCGAGCAGTACTTC. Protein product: CASSIAGGPAEQYF.

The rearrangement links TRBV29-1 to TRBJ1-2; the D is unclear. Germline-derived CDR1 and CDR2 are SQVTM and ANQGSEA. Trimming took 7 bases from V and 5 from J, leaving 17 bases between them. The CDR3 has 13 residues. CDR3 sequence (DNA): TGCAGCGGCTTCAGGAGACAACCTTATGGCTACACCTTC. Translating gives CSGFRRQPYGYTF.

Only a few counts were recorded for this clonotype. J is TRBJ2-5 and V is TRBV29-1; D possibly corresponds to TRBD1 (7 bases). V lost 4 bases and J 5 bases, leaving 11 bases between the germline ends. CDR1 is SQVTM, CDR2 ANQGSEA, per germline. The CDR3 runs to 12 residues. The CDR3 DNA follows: TGCAGCGTTGCCGCAGGGGGGGAGACCCAGTACTTC. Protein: CSVAAGGETQYF.

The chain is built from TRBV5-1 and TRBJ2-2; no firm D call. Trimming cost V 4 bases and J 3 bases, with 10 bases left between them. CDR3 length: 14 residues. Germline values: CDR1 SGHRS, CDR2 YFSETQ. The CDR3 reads CASSPVSDTGELFF. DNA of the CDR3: TGCGCCAGCAGCCCCGTCTCGGACACCGGGGAGCTGTTTTTT.